This TCR beta chain came from a study of blood T cells in healthy people across ages. Study conclusions and caveats: Age showed a roughly linear inverse relationship with TCR beta diversity per million T cells.

Next came a second PCR, run for about 7 to 12 cycles, which used a sample-barcoded 5' primer along with a J-beta primer mix. TCRdb independently ran MiXCR on the 5' RACE reads; one entry per CDR3 protein. The sample includes hundreds of thousands of distinct CDR3 sequences, roughly 53% of them seen just once. V lost 5 bases and J lost 11; bases outside the gene matches: 12. CDR3 length: 14 amino acids. This clonotype occurred a few times. Its antigen is not identified. Sequencing was carried out using blood. The receptor was derived from a man in his fifties or sixties in good health. The chain combines TRBV12-3 or TRBV12-4 with TRBJ2-5; 9 nucleotides match TRBD1. CDR3 amino acids: CASSLEQGATEQYF. The DNA for the CDR3 is TGTGCCAGCAGTCTCGAACAGGGGGCGACTGAGCAGTACTTC.